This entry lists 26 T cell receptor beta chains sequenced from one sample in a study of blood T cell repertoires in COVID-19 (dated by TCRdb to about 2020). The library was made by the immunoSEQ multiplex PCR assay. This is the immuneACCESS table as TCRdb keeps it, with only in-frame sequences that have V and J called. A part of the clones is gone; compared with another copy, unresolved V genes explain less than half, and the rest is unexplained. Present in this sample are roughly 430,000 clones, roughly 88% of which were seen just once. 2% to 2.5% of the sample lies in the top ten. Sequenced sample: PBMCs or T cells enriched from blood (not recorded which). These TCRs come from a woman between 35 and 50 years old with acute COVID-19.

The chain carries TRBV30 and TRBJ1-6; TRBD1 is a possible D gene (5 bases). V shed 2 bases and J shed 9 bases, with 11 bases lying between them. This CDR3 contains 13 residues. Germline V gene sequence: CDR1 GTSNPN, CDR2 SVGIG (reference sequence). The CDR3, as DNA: TGTGCCTGGAGTCCGGGGGGAGGTTCACCCCTCCACTTT. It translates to CAWSPGGGSPLHF. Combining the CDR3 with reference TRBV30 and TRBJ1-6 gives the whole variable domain SQTIHQWPATLVQPVGSPLSLECTVEGTSNPNLYWYRQAAGRGLQLLFYSVGIGQISSEVPQNLSASRPQDRQFILSSKKLLLSDSGFYLCAWSPGGGSPLHFGNGTRLTVT.

In DNA, the CDR3 is TGTGCCAGCAGCCCCACAACAGACCCGAACACTGAAGCTTTCTTT. Protein: CASSPTTDPNTEAFF. The chain employs TRBV7-9 and TRBJ1-1, with unresolved D. The CDR3 is 15 amino acids. Germline V CDR1 and CDR2: SEHNR, FQNEAQ (reference sequence). V was trimmed by 5 bases and J by 1 base, leaving 14 bases between them. Combining the CDR3 with reference TRBV7-9 and TRBJ1-1 gives the whole variable domain DTGVSQNPRHKITKRGQNVTFRCDPISEHNRLYWYRQTLGQGPEFLTYFQNEAQLEKSRLLSDRFSAERPKGSFSTLEIQRTEQGDSAMYLCASSPTTDPNTEAFFGQGTRLTVV.

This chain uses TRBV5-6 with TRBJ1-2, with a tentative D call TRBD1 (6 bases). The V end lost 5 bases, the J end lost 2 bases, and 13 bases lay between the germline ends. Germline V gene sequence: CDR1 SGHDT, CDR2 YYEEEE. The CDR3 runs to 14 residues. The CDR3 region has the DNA TGTGCCAGCAGTGTCCCAGGGGAAAACTATGGCTACACCTTC. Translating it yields CASSVPGENYGYTF.

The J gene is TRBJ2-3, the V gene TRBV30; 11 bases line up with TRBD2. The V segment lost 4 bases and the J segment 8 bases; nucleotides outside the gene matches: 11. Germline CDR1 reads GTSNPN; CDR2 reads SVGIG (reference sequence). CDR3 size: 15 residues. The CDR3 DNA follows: TGTGCCTGGACGGGAGTAGCGGGGGGGCCAGGTACGCAGTATTTT. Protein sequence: CAWTGVAGGPGTQYF.

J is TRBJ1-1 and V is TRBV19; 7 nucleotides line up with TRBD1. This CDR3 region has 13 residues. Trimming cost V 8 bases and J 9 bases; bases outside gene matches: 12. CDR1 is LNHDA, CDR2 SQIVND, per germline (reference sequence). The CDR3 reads CASPNPSTGKAFF. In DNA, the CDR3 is TGTGCCAGTCCCAACCCCTCGACAGGGAAAGCTTTCTTT.

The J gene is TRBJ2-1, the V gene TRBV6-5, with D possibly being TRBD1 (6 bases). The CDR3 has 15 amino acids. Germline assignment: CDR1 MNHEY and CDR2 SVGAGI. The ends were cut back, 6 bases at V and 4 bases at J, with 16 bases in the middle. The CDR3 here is CASRQTGTRYNEQFF. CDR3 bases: TGTGCCAGCAGACAGACAGGCACGCGGTACAATGAGCAGTTCTTC.

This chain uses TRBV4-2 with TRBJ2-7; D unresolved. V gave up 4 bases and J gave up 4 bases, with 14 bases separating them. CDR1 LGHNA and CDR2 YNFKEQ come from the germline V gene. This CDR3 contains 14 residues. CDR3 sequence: CASSLASEIYEQYF. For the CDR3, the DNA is TGTGCCAGCAGCCTAGCATCCGAGATATACGAGCAGTACTTC.

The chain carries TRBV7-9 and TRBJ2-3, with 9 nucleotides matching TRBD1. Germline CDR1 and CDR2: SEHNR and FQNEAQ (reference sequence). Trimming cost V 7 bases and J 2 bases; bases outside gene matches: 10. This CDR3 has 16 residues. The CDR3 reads CASNPYRGRDTDTQYF. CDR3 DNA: TGTGCCAGCAACCCCTACAGGGGGCGAGACACAGATACGCAGTATTTT.

CDR3: CASSLEATLRGQGTEAFF. In nucleotides, the CDR3 is TGTGCCAGCAGCTTAGAGGCTACGCTCAGGGGGCAGGGCACTGAAGCTTTCTTT. V is TRBV7-6 and J is TRBJ1-1; 8 positions match TRBD1. Germline trimming cut 1 base from V and 4 bases from J; bases unmatched to any gene: 14. The CDR3 covers 18 residues. In germline, CDR1 is SGHVS, CDR2 FNYEAQ.

The DNA of the CDR3 is TGTGCCAGCACCCCGGGGTTTAGTGGTAATTCACCCCTCCACTTT. It is translated as CASTPGFSGNSPLHF. V gene TRBV7-9 combines with J gene TRBJ1-6; no firm D call. Trimming took 7 bases from V and 6 from J, leaving 16 bases between them. Germline V lookup: CDR1 SEHNR, CDR2 FQNEAQ (reference sequence). The CDR3 has 15 residues.

CDR3 in DNA: TGTGCCAGCAGTTTATCTGGGGCCAGCCAGCCCCAGCATTTT. Translating it yields CASSLSGASQPQHF. The chain joins TRBV28 to TRBJ1-5; D may be TRBD1 (5 bases). Trimming shortened V by 1 base and J by 7 bases, and 11 bases separated the two germline ends. The germline V gene encodes CDR1 MDHEN and CDR2 SYDVKM. The CDR3 extends over 14 amino acids.

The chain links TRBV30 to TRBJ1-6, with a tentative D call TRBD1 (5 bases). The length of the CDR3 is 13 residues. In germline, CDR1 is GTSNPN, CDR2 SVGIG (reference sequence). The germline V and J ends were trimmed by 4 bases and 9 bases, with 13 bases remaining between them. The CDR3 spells CAWTSRGVSPLHF. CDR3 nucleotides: TGTGCCTGGACTAGCCGGGGGGTTTCACCCCTCCACTTT.

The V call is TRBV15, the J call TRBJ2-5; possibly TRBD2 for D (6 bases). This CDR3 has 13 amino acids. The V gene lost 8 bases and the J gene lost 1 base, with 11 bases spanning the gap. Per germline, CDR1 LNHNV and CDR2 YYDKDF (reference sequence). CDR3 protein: CATVLAFQETQYF. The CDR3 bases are TGTGCCACCGTTCTAGCGTTCCAAGAGACCCAGTACTTC.

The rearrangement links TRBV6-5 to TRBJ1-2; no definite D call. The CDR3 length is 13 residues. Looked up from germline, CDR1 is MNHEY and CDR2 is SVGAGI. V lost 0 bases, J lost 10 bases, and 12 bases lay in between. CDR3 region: CASSYSTGWYYTF. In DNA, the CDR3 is TGTGCCAGCAGTTACTCGACCGGGTGGTACTACACCTTC.

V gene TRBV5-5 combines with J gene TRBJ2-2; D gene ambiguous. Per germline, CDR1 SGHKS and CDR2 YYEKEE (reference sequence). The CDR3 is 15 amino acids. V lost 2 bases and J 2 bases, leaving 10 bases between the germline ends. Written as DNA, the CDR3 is TGTGCCAGCAGCTTTGGTCAGGCAAACACCGGGGAGCTGTTTTTT. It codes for CASSFGQANTGELFF.

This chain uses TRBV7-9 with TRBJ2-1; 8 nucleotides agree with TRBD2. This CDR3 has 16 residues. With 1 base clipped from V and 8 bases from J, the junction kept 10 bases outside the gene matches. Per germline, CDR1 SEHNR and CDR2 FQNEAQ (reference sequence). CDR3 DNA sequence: TGTGCCAGCAGCTTAGGGGCGGGGGGTCTTGGCCATGAGCAGTTCTTC. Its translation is CASSLGAGGLGHEQFF.

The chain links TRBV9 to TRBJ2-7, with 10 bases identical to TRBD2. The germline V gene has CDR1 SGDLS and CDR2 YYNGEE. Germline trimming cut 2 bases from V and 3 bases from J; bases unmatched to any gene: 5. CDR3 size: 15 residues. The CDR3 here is CASSVGLADHYEQYF. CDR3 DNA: TGTGCCAGCAGCGTCGGACTAGCGGATCACTACGAGCAGTACTTC.

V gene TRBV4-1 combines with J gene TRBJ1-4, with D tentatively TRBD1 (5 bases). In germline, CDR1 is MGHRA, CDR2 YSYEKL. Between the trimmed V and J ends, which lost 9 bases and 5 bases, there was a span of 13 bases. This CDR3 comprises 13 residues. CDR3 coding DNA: TGCGCCAGTGAGGGGAGGATAAATGAAAAACTGTTTTTT. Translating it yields CASEGRINEKLFF.

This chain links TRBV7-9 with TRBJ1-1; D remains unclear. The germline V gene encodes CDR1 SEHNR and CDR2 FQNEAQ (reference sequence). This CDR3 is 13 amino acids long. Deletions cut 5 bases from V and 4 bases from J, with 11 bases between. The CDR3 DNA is TGTGCCAGCAGCCCGGGGTACTCCACTGAAGCTTTCTTT. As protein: CASSPGYSTEAFF.

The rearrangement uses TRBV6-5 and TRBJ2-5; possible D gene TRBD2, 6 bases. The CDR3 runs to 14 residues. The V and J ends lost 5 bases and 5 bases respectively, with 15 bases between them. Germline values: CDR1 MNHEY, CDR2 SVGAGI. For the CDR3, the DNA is TGTGCCAGCAGTCCCGGGACGGAGGGGGAGACCCAGTACTTC. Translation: CASSPGTEGETQYF.

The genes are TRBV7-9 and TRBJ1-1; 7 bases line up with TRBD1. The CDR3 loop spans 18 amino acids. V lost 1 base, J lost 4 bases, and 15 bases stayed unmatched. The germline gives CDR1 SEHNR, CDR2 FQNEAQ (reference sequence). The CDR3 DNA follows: TGTGCCAGCAGCTTAGGTGGTAGGGTGGGACAGATCGCCACTGAAGCTTTCTTT. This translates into CASSLGGRVGQIATEAFF.

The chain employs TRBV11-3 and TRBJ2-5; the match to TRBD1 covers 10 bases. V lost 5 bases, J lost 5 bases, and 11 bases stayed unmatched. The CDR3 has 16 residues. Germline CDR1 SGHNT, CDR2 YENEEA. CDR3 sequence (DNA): TGTGCCAGCAGCCCGCGGGACAGGGGTGGGTCGGAGACCCAGTACTTC. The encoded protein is CASSPRDRGGSETQYF.

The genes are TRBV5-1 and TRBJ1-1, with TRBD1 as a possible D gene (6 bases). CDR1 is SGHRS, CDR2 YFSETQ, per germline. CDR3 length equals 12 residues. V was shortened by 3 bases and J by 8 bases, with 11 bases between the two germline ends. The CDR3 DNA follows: TGCGCCAGCAGCTACTACAGGGAAGAAGCTTTCTTT. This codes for CASSYYREEAFF.

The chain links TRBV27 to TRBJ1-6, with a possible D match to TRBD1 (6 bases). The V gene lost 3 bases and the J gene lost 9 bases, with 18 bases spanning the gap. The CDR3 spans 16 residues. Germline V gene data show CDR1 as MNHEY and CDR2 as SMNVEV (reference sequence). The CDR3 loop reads CASSFTGRPISSPLHF. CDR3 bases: TGTGCCAGCAGTTTCACAGGGCGGCCCATTAGTTCACCCCTCCACTTT.

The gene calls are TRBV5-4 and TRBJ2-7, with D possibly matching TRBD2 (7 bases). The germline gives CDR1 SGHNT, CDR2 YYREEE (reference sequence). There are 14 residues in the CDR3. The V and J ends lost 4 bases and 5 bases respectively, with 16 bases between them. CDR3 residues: CASSPTGGHDEQYF. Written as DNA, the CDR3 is TGTGCCAGCAGCCCCACCGGGGGGCACGACGAGCAGTACTTC.

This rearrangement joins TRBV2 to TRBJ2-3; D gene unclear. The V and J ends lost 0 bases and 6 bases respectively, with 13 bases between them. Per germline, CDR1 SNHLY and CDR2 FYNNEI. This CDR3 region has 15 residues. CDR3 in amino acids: CASSEAPYSGDTQYF. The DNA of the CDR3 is TGTGCCAGCAGTGAAGCACCCTATTCCGGGGATACGCAGTATTTT.